Listed below are T cell receptor beta chains from one sample, sequenced in a study of blood T cell repertoires in COVID-19. The assay was immunoSEQ multiplex PCR, and TCRdb's table has in-frame clones only and misses some. The repertoire holds a few hundred thousand clones, with roughly nine tenths as singletons. The sequenced sample consisted of peripheral blood. These receptors were obtained from a woman aged 50 to 65 with acute or convalescent COVID-19. Both conserved end residues are part of each CDR3. Each record gives: V gene, J gene, clone size, D gene, CDR3 protein, CDR3 DNA. D genes are given only for firm matches. Not all rows give a size; the values are once, few, many and, for expanded clones, a class.

>TRBV12-5|TRBJ1-1|.|.
CASGLGGLKTFF
TGTGCTAGTGGTTTGGGGGGCCTGAAAACTTTCTTT
>TRBV24-1|TRBJ1-2|.|TRBD1
CATSDTGQLGDYTF
TGTGCCACCAGTGACACGGGACAGCTGGGAGACTACACCTTC
>TRBV30|TRBJ2-7|.|.
CAWSGWAEQYF
TGTGCCTGGAGCGGCTGGGCCGAGCAGTACTTC
>TRBV11-2|TRBJ2-1|few|.
CASSLMGQGRIMRYNEQFF
TGTGCCAGCAGCTTAATGGGCCAGGGAAGAATCATGCGGTACAATGAGCAGTTCTTC
>TRBV5-1|TRBJ1-1|.|TRBD1
CASSLDRGIAEAFF
TGCGCCAGCAGCTTGGACAGGGGGATTGCTGAAGCTTTCTTT
>TRBV30|TRBJ1-6|few|TRBD1
CAWSVRGHGGNSPLHF
TGTGCCTGGAGTGTCAGGGGGCACGGAGGTAATTCACCCCTCCACTTT
>TRBV5-6|TRBJ1-2|.|.
CASSLAYRVRYGYTF
TGTGCCAGCAGCTTGGCCTACCGCGTACGCTATGGCTACACCTTC
>TRBV27|TRBJ1-5|.|TRBD1
CASSSTGVAQPQHF
TGTGCCAGCAGCTCCACAGGGGTAGCTCAGCCCCAGCATTTT
>TRBV6-5|TRBJ2-2|.|.
CASSYSGRGPSGELFF
TGTGCCAGCAGTTACTCAGGGCGAGGGCCGTCCGGGGAGCTGTTTTTT
>TRBV18|TRBJ1-1|.|.
CASSRDVGGVTEAFF
TGTGCCAGCTCTCGCGATGTGGGGGGAGTCACTGAAGCTTTCTTT
>TRBV5-1|TRBJ2-7|.|TRBD2
CASSPGLADSEQYF
TGCGCCAGCAGCCCGGGACTAGCTGACAGCGAGCAGTACTTC
>TRBV29-1|TRBJ1-1|.|.
CSVEGGPGRGVTEAFF
TGCAGCGTTGAAGGGGGACCCGGGCGGGGGGTCACTGAAGCTTTCTTT
>TRBV6-5|TRBJ2-7|.|.
CASGSDRTYEQYF
TGTGCCAGCGGTTCAGACAGGACCTACGAGCAGTACTTC
>TRBV24-1|TRBJ2-1|.|.
CATSDGGEKGRNEQFF
TGTGCCACCAGTGACGGAGGGGAGAAGGGTCGCAATGAGCAGTTCTTC
>TRBV7-2|TRBJ1-3|once|.
CASSLGQNSGNTIYF
TGTGCCAGCAGCTTAGGACAAAACTCTGGAAACACCATATATTTT
>TRBV3-1/TRBV3-2|TRBJ1-1|.|TRBD1
CASSQDRDSKNTEAFF
TGTGCCAGCAGCCAAGATCGGGACAGCAAAAACACTGAAGCTTTCTTT
>TRBV18|TRBJ2-2|.|TRBD2
CASSPPTGGNTGELFF
TGTGCCAGCTCACCACCGACGGGAGGGAACACCGGGGAGCTGTTTTTT
>TRBV12-5|TRBJ2-3|.|TRBD2
CASGLGVSGASTDTQYF
TGTGCTAGTGGTTTGGGGGTTAGCGGGGCTAGCACAGATACGCAGTATTTT
>TRBV19|TRBJ2-1|.|.
CASSIEDRHPSNEQFF
TGTGCCAGTAGTATAGAAGACAGGCACCCATCGAATGAGCAGTTCTTC
>TRBV11-3|TRBJ2-7|.|.
CASSWWTSPYEQYF
TGTGCCAGCAGCTGGTGGACTTCACCCTACGAGCAGTACTTC
>TRBV6-2/TRBV6-3|TRBJ1-2|.|.
CASSQGYGYTF
TGTGCCAGCAGTCAGGGCTATGGCTACACCTTC
>TRBV6-5|TRBJ1-2|.|TRBD1
CASSYSGTGTYGYTF
TGTGCCAGCAGTTACTCGGGGACAGGGACCTATGGCTACACCTTC
>TRBV6-5|TRBJ1-5|.|.
CASSSTGVNQPQHF
TGTGCCAGCAGTTCCACCGGGGTCAATCAGCCCCAGCATTTT
>TRBV3-1/TRBV3-2|TRBJ2-1|.|TRBD2
CASSQGGGSYNEQFF
TGTGCCAGCAGCCAAGGCGGGGGCTCCTACAATGAGCAGTTCTTC
>TRBV10-3|TRBJ1-1|.|.
CAISAGTGFDTEAFF
TGTGCCATCAGTGCTGGTACAGGGTTTGACACTGAAGCTTTCTTT
>TRBV6-1|TRBJ2-7|.|TRBD2
CASSEVGLAAPEQYF
TGTGCCAGCAGTGAAGTTGGACTAGCGGCCCCAGAGCAGTACTTC
>TRBV5-6|TRBJ2-7|.|.
CASSRLEEQYF
TGTGCCAGCAGCCGCCTCGAGGAGCAGTACTTC
>TRBV19|TRBJ1-2|once|.
CASSIVQAAYGYTF
TGTGCCAGTAGTATCGTTCAGGCAGCCTATGGCTACACCTTC
>TRBV7-8|TRBJ1-1|.|.
CASSPSGEGLNTEAFF
TGTGCCAGCAGCCCCAGCGGGGAGGGATTGAACACTGAAGCTTTCTTT
>TRBV5-1|TRBJ1-3|.|.
CASSLYGGPETGNTIYF
TGCGCCAGCAGCTTGTATGGGGGCCCCGAGACTGGAAACACCATATATTTT
>TRBV7-2|TRBJ2-1|.|TRBD2
CASSLGAGGRSEQFF
TGTGCCAGCAGCTTAGGAGCGGGGGGGCGCAGTGAGCAGTTCTTC
>TRBV3-1/TRBV3-2|TRBJ1-5|.|.
CASSQDKGGQPQHF
TGTGCCAGCAGCCAAGACAAGGGAGGCCAGCCCCAGCATTTT
>TRBV4-3|TRBJ2-5|few|.
CASSPMGHTQETQYF
TGCGCCAGCAGCCCCATGGGGCACACCCAAGAGACCCAGTACTTC
>TRBV2|TRBJ1-4|.|TRBD1
CATRRTGQNEKLFF
TGTGCCACCCGTCGGACAGGGCAAAATGAAAAACTGTTTTTT
>TRBV5-1|TRBJ1-1|.|.
CASSGGLNTEAFF
TGCGCCAGCAGCGGAGGGCTGAACACTGAAGCTTTCTTT
>TRBV5-5|TRBJ2-3|.|TRBD1
CASSFIGQGGTQYF
TGTGCCAGCAGCTTCATAGGACAGGGAGGTACGCAGTATTTT
>TRBV10-3|TRBJ2-5|.|.
CAISESTRETQYF
TGTGCCATCAGTGAGTCGACTCGAGAGACCCAGTACTTC
>TRBV5-1|TRBJ2-2|.|.
CASSVTGFPGELFF
TGCGCCAGCAGCGTAACAGGGTTCCCCGGGGAGCTGTTTTTT
>TRBV23-1|TRBJ1-2|.|TRBD1
CATRDRGDYGYTF
TGCGCCACCAGGGACAGGGGTGACTATGGCTACACCTTC
>TRBV19|TRBJ1-2|.|.
CASSLDRLNYGYTF
TGTGCCAGTAGTCTCGACAGGCTAAACTATGGCTACACCTTC
>TRBV19|TRBJ2-6|.|.
CASSISRANGANVLTF
TGTGCCAGTAGTATCAGCAGGGCTAATGGGGCCAACGTCCTGACTTTC
>TRBV6-1|TRBJ1-5|.|.
CASSAGFRVSSNQPQHF
TGTGCCAGCAGTGCGGGTTTCAGGGTTTCTAGCAATCAGCCCCAGCATTTT
>TRBV10-1|TRBJ1-5|once|.
CASSDRVNQPQHF
TGCGCCAGCAGTGACAGGGTTAATCAGCCCCAGCATTTT
>TRBV9|TRBJ2-7|.|.
CASSVGKASSYEQYF
TGTGCCAGCAGCGTCGGGAAGGCGAGCTCCTACGAGCAGTACTTC
>TRBV4-3|TRBJ1-4|once|TRBD1
CASSQVGQGEKLFF
TGCGCCAGCAGCCAAGTGGGACAGGGTGAAAAACTGTTTTTT
>TRBV7-2|TRBJ2-3|.|TRBD2
CASSLMSGTSGTDTQYF
TGTGCCAGCAGCTTAATGTCCGGGACTAGCGGCACAGATACGCAGTATTTT
>TRBV27|TRBJ2-2|.|.
CASSLSNPPGLFF
TGTGCCAGCAGTTTAAGTAATCCACCGGGGCTGTTTTTT
>TRBV11-3|TRBJ1-5|.|TRBD1
CASGTVSSNQPQHF
TGTGCCTCAGGGACAGTAAGTAGCAATCAGCCCCAGCATTTT
>TRBV6-1|TRBJ2-5|.|TRBD2
CASSERGAGGETQYF
TGTGCCAGCAGTGAAAGAGGAGCGGGGGGCGAGACCCAGTACTTC
>TRBV6-2/TRBV6-3|TRBJ2-2|.|.
CASSYRGTNTGELFF
TGTGCCAGCAGTTACCGCGGAACGAACACCGGGGAGCTGTTTTTT
>TRBV24-1|TRBJ2-2|once|TRBD1
CATRQGATGELFF
TGTGCCACCCGACAGGGGGCCACCGGGGAGCTGTTTTTT
>TRBV7-2|TRBJ1-4|.|.
CASSLNTKNEKLFF
TGTGCCAGCAGCTTAAACACCAAAAATGAAAAACTGTTTTTT
>TRBV4-3|TRBJ1-4|.|.
CASSAQLGPGEKLFF
TGCGCCAGCAGCGCACAGCTGGGGCCAGGTGAAAAACTGTTTTTT
>TRBV19|TRBJ2-5|once|TRBD2
CASSIDLQRGIQETQYF
TGTGCCAGTAGTATAGATCTCCAGCGGGGTATCCAAGAGACCCAGTACTTC
>TRBV3-1/TRBV3-2|TRBJ2-5|.|.
CASSQVRPKRHYQETQYF
TGTGCCAGCAGCCAAGTTCGTCCAAAGAGGCACTACCAAGAGACCCAGTACTTC
>TRBV7-9|TRBJ2-7|.|.
CASSFGTQSSYEQYF
TGTGCCAGCAGCTTTGGGACACAAAGCTCCTACGAGCAGTACTTC
>TRBV19|TRBJ1-1|.|TRBD1
CASSPVGQGTTEAFF
TGTGCCAGTAGTCCCGTCGGACAGGGGACCACTGAAGCTTTCTTT